These 19 T cell receptor beta chains originate from one sample sequenced in a study of CD8 T cells in Susac syndrome. With random hexamers, reverse transcription was performed on about 0.5 to 1 ug of RNA. Each CDR3 protein is one row after TCRdb ran MiXCR on the immunoSEQ multiplex PCR reads. The sample has around 140,000 distinct CDR3 sequences; 75% to 90% are singletons. Sample: CD8+ T cells from PBMCs. Receptors were obtained from a human donor with multiple sclerosis.

In DNA form, the CDR3 reads TGTGCCAGCTCGTTGACAGGGGAGGGTCGCACTGAAGCTTTCTTT. Encoded protein: CASSLTGEGRTEAFF. The chain combines TRBV18 with TRBJ1-1; 8 bases are a match to TRBD1. The V gene's germline CDR1 is KGHSH and CDR2 LQKENI. J lost 4 bases, V lost 6 bases, and 10 bases had no gene match. The CDR3 is 15 amino acids.

V usage is TRBV7-9 and J usage is TRBJ2-1; 11 nucleotides agree with TRBD2. From germline, CDR1 is SEHNR and CDR2 FQNEAQ (reference sequence). Trimming at V came to 5 bases and at J to 5 bases, leaving 5 bases not matched to a gene. This CDR3 has 15 amino acids. DNA for the CDR3: TGTGCCAGCAGCCCCACTAGCGGGAGAAACAATGAGCAGTTCTTC. Translated, it gives CASSPTSGRNNEQFF. Variable domain in full (rest from reference TRBV7-9 and TRBJ2-1): DTGVSQNPRHKITKRGQNVTFRCDPISEHNRLYWYRQTLGQGPEFLTYFQNEAQLEKSRLLSDRFSAERPKGSFSTLEIQRTEQGDSAMYLCASSPTSGRNNEQFFGPGTRLTVL.

V gene TRBV2 combines with J gene TRBJ1-1, with TRBD1 matching over 8 bases. The CDR3 is made up of 12 amino acids. Looked up from germline, CDR1 is SNHLY and CDR2 is FYNNEI. V was clipped by 4 bases and J by 7 bases; unmatched bases: 2. CDR3 in DNA: TGTGCCAGCAGTGGGGGACAGGTTGAAGCTTTCTTT. Residues: CASSGGQVEAFF.

The rearrangement uses TRBV19 and TRBJ1-5; unclear D gene. This CDR3 contains 14 residues. Trimming removed 5 bases from V and 2 bases from J, with 10 bases in between. In germline, CDR1 is LNHDA, CDR2 SQIVND (reference sequence). The CDR3 reads CASSWGLGNQPQHF. DNA of the CDR3: TGTGCCAGTAGTTGGGGTTTGGGCAATCAGCCCCAGCATTTT.

The genes are TRBV5-6 and TRBJ2-7; D remains ambiguous. The CDR3 extends over 14 amino acids. The V gene's germline CDR1 is SGHDT and CDR2 YYEEEE. V gave up 6 bases and J gave up 4 bases, with 17 bases separating them. CDR3 residues: CASTGGAAAYEQYF. The CDR3, as DNA: TGTGCCAGCACTGGCGGTGCGGCGGCGTACGAGCAGTACTTC.

The chain carries TRBV6-5 and TRBJ1-5; no reliable D call. The CDR3 consists of 15 residues. Trimming shortened V by 6 bases and J by 3 bases, and 15 bases separated the two germline ends. Looked up from germline, CDR1 is MNHEY and CDR2 is SVGAGI. The DNA for the CDR3 is TGTGCCAGCAGCACCACGGGAGGGAACAATCAGCCCCAGCATTTT. It encodes CASSTTGGNNQPQHF.

J is TRBJ2-7 and V is TRBV7-9; tentatively, D is TRBD1 (5 bases). Germline V gene lookup returns CDR1 SEHNR and CDR2 FQNEAQ (reference sequence). CDR3 size: 13 residues. Trimming took off 5 bases at V and 3 bases at J, with 11 bases between the two ends. CDR3 coding DNA: TGTGCCAGCAGCCCACCCCAGGGCTACGAGCAGTACGTC. This sequence encodes CASSPPQGYEQYV.

This clonotype occurred a few times. The chain uses TRBV4-2 and TRBJ2-3; D unresolved. Trimming took 2 bases from V and 0 from J, leaving 9 bases between them. Germline-derived CDR1 and CDR2 are LGHNA and YNFKEQ. The CDR3 has 15 amino acids. The CDR3 spells CASSQFGPSTDTQYF. CDR3 nucleotides: TGTGCCAGCAGCCAATTCGGACCTAGCACAGATACGCAGTATTTT.

V and J are TRBV7-9 and TRBJ2-7, with D hard to call. The CDR3 contains 14 residues. The V end lost 3 bases, the J end lost 4 bases, and 13 bases lay between the germline ends. Germline V gene sequence: CDR1 SEHNR, CDR2 FQNEAQ (reference sequence). The CDR3 nucleotides read TGTGCCAGCAGCTTCCGGTTTAACGTTTACGAGCAGTACGTC. It yields the protein CASSFRFNVYEQYV.

The chain employs TRBV7-9 and TRBJ2-1; D not resolved. The CDR3 extends over 14 amino acids. Trimming pared 5 bases from V and 6 bases from J, leaving 14 bases between. From germline, CDR1 is SEHNR and CDR2 FQNEAQ (reference sequence). The CDR3 loop reads CASSQARSANEQFF. The CDR3 DNA reads TGTGCCAGCAGCCAAGCCCGGTCCGCCAATGAGCAGTTCTTC.

V is TRBV6-4 and J is TRBJ2-3, with 12 bases identical to TRBD2. This CDR3 spans 15 amino acids. The V gene's germline CDR1 is MRHNA and CDR2 SNTAGT. The J segment lost 4 bases and the V segment lost 6 bases, leaving 5 bases of the junction unmatched. As DNA, the CDR3 is TGTGCCAGCAGCCGTGCTAGCGGGGGGGCAGATACGCAGTATTTT. It codes for CASSRASGGADTQYF.

As for this clonotype: At one boundary the junction diverges from the germline segment, which might be a read error. The chain links TRBV5-5 to TRBJ1-5, with 7 bases identical to TRBD1. The CDR3 runs 14 residues. Germline values: CDR1 SGHKS, CDR2 YYEKEE (reference sequence). The CDR3 is CASSLGGGKQPQHF. As DNA, the CDR3 is TGTGCCAGCAGCTTAGGAGGGGGCAAACAGCCCCAGCATTTT.

The chain uses TRBV6-1 and TRBJ1-2, with TRBD1 matching 10 bases. CDR1 and CDR2 from the germline V gene are MNHNS and SASEGT. With V trimmed by 7 bases and J by 8 bases, 10 bases remained unmatched. The CDR3 has 14 amino acids. CDR3 bases: TGTGCCAGCAAATACACCGGGACAGGGGTCGGCTACACCTTC. Translated: CASKYTGTGVGYTF.

This sequence joins TRBV24-1 and TRBJ2-1; TRBD2 matches 10 bases. CDR1 and CDR2 (germline): KGHDR, SFDVKD. The CDR3 covers 16 residues. The V segment lost 4 bases and the J segment 8 bases; nucleotides outside the gene matches: 10. CDR3 protein: CATSDGPSGSGDEQFF. The DNA of the CDR3 is TGTGCCACCAGTGACGGTCCTAGCGGGAGTGGGGATGAGCAGTTCTTC.

As DNA, the CDR3 is TGTGCCAGCAGCCCAGAGACAGGATTAAATCAGCCCCAGCATTTT. Translation: CASSPETGLNQPQHF. The J gene is TRBJ1-5, the V gene TRBV12-3 or TRBV12-4; D may be TRBD1 (6 bases). V lost 6 bases to trimming and J lost 4 bases, with 16 bases between them. The CDR3 has 15 amino acids.

The chain joins TRBV19 to TRBJ1-3; D unclear. Germline lookup yields CDR1 LNHDA and CDR2 SQIVND (reference sequence). The CDR3 sequence is 17 residues long. V lost 2 bases, J lost 1 base, and 15 bases lay in between. This chain's CDR3 is CASSINPYKESGNTIYF. In DNA form, the CDR3 reads TGTGCCAGTAGTATAAACCCCTACAAAGAGTCTGGAAACACCATATATTTT.

The chain recombines TRBV6-5 with TRBJ2-6; the D is unclear. Between the trimmed V and J ends, which lost 7 bases and 0 bases, there was a span of 7 bases. This CDR3 has 14 residues. Germline-derived CDR1 and CDR2 are MNHEY and SVGAGI. CDR3 amino acids: CASKEFSGANVLTF. The CDR3 DNA sequence: TGTGCCAGCAAAGAGTTCTCTGGGGCCAACGTCCTGACTTTC.

The rearrangement joins TRBV4-3 to TRBJ2-5; 9 nucleotides agree with TRBD2. CDR1 LGHNA and CDR2 YSLEER come from the germline V gene. V was pared by 4 bases and J by 1 base, with 10 bases of the junction left unmatched. The CDR3 runs to 17 residues. CDR3 sequence: CASSRLSSGKSQETQYF. The CDR3, as DNA: TGCGCCAGCAGCCGATTATCTAGCGGGAAGTCCCAAGAGACCCAGTACTTC.

This clonotype was detected once. The chain carries TRBV3-1 and TRBJ2-1, with 12 bases fitting TRBD2. Germline loops: CDR1 LGHDT, CDR2 YNNKEL (reference sequence). Losses at the gene ends were 5 bases for V and 9 bases for J; bases not matched to a gene: 8. This CDR3 has 15 residues. The CDR3 DNA is TGTGCCAGCAGCTATCCGGGACTAGCGGGCGGTGAGCAGTTCTTC. It yields the protein CASSYPGLAGGEQFF.